The sequence of this T cell receptor beta chain was determined in a study of shared clonotypes between healthy human individuals. On the study more broadly: Donors were a couple of women and three men aged 18 to 49. Study conclusions and caveats: Apart from blood, nothing was sampled; tissue repertoires likely differ.

Splitting the CD4+ cells yielded a CD45RA+ naive subset and a CD45RA-negative memory subset. About this clone itself: Antigen unknown. The sample carries other DNA sequences with the same CDR3.

DNA at approximately 200 ng, 25,000 to 35,000 T cell genomes, went into sorted-subset replicate PCRs. TCRdb's table, derived via immunoSEQ multiplex PCR, lists solely in-frame clones and lacks some. This table holds about 600,000 clones, roughly 97% found once. Between the trimmed V and J ends, which lost 4 bases and 0 bases, there was a span of 2 bases. In germline, CDR1 is SNHLY, CDR2 FYNNEI. The CDR3 loop spans 12 amino acids. Material for sequencing was naive CD4+ T cells sorted from blood. Subset: CD45RA+ positively selected. The chain joins TRBV2 to TRBJ2-3; D is undetermined. The clonotype originates from a woman between 25 and 40 years old in good health. The CDR3 region is CASSVSTDTQYF. CDR3 bases: TGTGCCAGCAGTGTAAGCACAGATACGCAGTATTTT.